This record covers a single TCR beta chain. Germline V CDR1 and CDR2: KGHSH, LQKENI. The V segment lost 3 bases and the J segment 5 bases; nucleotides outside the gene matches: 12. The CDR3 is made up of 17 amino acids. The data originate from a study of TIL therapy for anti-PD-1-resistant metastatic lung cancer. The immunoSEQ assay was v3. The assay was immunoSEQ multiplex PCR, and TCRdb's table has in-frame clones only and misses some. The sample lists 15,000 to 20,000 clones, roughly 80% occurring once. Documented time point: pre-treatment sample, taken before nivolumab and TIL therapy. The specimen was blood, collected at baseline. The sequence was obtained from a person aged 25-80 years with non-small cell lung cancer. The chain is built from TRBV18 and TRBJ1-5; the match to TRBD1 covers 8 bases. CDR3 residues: CASSPGMAGQAYQPQHF. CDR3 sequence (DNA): TGTGCCAGCTCACCCGGTATGGCGGGACAGGCATATCAGCCCCAGCATTTT.